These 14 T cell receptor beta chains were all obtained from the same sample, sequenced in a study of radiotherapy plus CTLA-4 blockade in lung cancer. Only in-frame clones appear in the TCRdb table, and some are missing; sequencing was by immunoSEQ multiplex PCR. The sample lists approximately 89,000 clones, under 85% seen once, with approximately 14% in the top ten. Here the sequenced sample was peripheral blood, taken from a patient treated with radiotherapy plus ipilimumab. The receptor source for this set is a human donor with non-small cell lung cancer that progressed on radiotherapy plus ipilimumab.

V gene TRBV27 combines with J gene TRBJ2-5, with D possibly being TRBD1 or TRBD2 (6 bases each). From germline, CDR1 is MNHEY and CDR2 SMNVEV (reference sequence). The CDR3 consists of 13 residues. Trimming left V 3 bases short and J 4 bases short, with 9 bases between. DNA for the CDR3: TGTGCCAGCAGTTTGGGGGGCGGAGAGACCCAGTACTTC. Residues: CASSLGGGETQYF.

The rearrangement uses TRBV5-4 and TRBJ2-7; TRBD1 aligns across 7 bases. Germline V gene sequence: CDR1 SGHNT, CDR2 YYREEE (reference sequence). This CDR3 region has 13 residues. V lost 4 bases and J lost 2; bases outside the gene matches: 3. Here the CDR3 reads CASSRQGTYEQYF. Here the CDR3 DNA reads TGTGCCAGCAGCCGACAGGGTACCTACGAGCAGTACTTC.

CDR3 DNA: TGTGCCAGCAGCATACATGCGCAGGGGGTAAGCGGCTACACCTTC. Protein sequence: CASSIHAQGVSGYTF. V and J are TRBV7-9 and TRBJ1-2; TRBD1 aligns across 7 bases. Germline V CDR1 and CDR2: SEHNR, FQNEAQ (reference sequence). The CDR3 is 15 amino acids. Trimming removed 5 bases from V and 8 bases from J; junction bases left unmatched: 14.

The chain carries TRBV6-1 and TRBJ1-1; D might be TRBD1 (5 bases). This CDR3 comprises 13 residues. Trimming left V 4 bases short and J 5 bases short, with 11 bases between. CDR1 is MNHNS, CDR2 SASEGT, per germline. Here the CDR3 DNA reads TGTGCCAGCAGTGTGCTGCGGGGGACTGAAGCTTTCTTT. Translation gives CASSVLRGTEAFF.

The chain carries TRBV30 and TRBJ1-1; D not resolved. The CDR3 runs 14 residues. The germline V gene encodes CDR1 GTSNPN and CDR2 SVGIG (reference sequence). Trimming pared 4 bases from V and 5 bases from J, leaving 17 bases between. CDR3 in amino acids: CAWKNPLSGTEAFF. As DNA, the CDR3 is TGTGCCTGGAAGAACCCCCTATCGGGGACTGAAGCTTTCTTT.

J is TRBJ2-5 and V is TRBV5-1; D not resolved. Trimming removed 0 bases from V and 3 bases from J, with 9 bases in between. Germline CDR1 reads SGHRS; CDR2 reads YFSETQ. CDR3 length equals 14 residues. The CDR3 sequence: CASSLALGKETQYF. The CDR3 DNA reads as TGCGCCAGCAGCTTGGCCTTGGGAAAAGAGACCCAGTACTTC.

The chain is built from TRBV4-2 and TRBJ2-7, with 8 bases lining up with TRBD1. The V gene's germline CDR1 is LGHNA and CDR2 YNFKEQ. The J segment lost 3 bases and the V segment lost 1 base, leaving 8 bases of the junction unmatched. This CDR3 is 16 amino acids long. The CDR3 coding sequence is TGTGCCAGCAGCCAAGGGTCAGGGGGCGCTTTCTACGAGCAGTACTTC. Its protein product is CASSQGSGGAFYEQYF.

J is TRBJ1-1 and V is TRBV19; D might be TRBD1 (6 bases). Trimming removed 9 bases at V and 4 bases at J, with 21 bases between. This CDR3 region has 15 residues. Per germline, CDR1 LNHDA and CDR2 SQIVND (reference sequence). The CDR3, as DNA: TGTGCCAGCCGTGGGGGCGGCCCCTTGCGCACTGAAGCTTTCTTT. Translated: CASRGGGPLRTEAFF.

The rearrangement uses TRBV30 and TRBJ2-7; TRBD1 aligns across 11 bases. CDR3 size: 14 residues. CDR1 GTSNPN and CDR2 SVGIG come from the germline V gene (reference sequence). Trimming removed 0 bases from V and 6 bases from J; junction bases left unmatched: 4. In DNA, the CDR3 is TGTGCCTGGAGTGTTGGACAGGGGGCGGGCGAGCAGTACTTC. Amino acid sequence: CAWSVGQGAGEQYF.

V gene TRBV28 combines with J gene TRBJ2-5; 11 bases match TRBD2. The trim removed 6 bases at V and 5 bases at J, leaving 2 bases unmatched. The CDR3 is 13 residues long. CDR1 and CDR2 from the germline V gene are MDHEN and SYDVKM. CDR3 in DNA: TGTGCCAGCAGCTCTAGCGGGGGGGAGACCCAGTACTTC. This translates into CASSSSGGETQYF.

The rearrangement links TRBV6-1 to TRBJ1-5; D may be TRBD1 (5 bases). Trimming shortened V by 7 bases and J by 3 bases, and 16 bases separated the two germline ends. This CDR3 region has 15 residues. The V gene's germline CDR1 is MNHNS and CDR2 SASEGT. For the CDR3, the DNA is TGTGCCAGCATTCTAAGACCGGACACCAATCAGCCCCAGCATTTT. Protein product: CASILRPDTNQPQHF.

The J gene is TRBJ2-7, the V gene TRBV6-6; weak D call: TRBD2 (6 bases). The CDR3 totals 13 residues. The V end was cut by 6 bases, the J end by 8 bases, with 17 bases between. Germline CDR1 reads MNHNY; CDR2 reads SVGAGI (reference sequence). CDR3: CASRISAGSQQYF. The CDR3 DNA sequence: TGTGCCAGCAGAATCTCCGCGGGGTCCCAGCAGTACTTC.

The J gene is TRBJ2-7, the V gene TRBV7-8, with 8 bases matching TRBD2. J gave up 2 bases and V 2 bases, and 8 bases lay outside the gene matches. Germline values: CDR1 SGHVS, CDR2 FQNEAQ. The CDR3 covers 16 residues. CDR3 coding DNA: TGTGCCAGCAGCTTAACGTCAGGCGGGGGGACCTACGAGCAGTACTTC. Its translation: CASSLTSGGGTYEQYF.

The CDR3 coding sequence is TGTGCCCGAGGGGAAGCCTACTCCTACAATGAGCAGTTCTTC. Translating it yields CARGEAYSYNEQFF. J is TRBJ2-1 and V is TRBV30; D could derive from TRBD1 or TRBD2 (5 bases each). CDR1 is GTSNPN, CDR2 SVGIG, per germline (reference sequence). V lost 8 bases to trimming and J lost 0 bases, with 14 bases between them. This CDR3 region has 14 residues.